These T cell receptor beta chains were read from a single sample in a study of vaccination and CD4 T cells after COVID-19. No cognate antigen is known for these TCRs. MiXCR, applied by TCRdb to the PCR reads, yields one record per CDR3 protein. The sample records around 13,000 distinct CDR3 sequences, approximately 58% being singletons. Sequencing used CD4+ T cells from blood, cultured in vitro, obtained before SARS-CoV-2 vaccination. These receptor sequences come from a human donor who had recovered from COVID-19. Each CDR3 is given with its conserved first and last residue. Each record gives: CDR3 DNA, CDR3 protein, D gene, J gene, V gene, clone size. A D gene is named only where the DNA matches it firmly. For some rows the clone size is stated as once, few or many, or as a class when expanded; others skip it.

CDR3 DNA: TGTGCCAGCAGCTTAACCTACGAGCAGTACTTC
CDR3 protein: CASSLTYEQYF
D gene: -
J gene: TRBJ2-7
V gene: TRBV7-2
clone size: -

CDR3 DNA: TGCAGTGCTAGAGCCCCGGGACAGGGGACCTTATATGGCTACACCTTC
CDR3 protein: CSARAPGQGTLYGYTF
D gene: TRBD1
J gene: TRBJ1-2
V gene: TRBV20-1
clone size: few

CDR3 DNA: TGTGCCAGCAGCCGGAGCGGCACGGAGACCCAGTACTTC
CDR3 protein: CASSRSGTETQYF
D gene: -
J gene: TRBJ2-5
V gene: TRBV7-3
clone size: -

CDR3 DNA: TGTGCCAGCAGGCAGGCCAGCTACGAGCAGTACTTC
CDR3 protein: CASRQASYEQYF
D gene: -
J gene: TRBJ2-7
V gene: TRBV6-1
clone size: -

CDR3 DNA: TGTGCCAGCAGCGACACGAACACTGAAGCTTTCTTT
CDR3 protein: CASSDTNTEAFF
D gene: -
J gene: TRBJ1-1
V gene: TRBV6-1
clone size: -

CDR3 DNA: TGTGCCAGCAGCTTAGATACCGGGACAGGGACATTCTACGAGCAGTACTTC
CDR3 protein: CASSLDTGTGTFYEQYF
D gene: TRBD1
J gene: TRBJ2-7
V gene: TRBV11-2
clone size: -

CDR3 DNA: TGCAGTGCACCTCCCCCTGGCCGCAGGCAGCCCCAGCATTTT
CDR3 protein: CSAPPPGRRQPQHF
D gene: -
J gene: TRBJ1-5
V gene: TRBV20-1
clone size: medium-sized

CDR3 DNA: TGTGCCAGCAGCTTATATAGGGATCAGCCCCAGCATTTT
CDR3 protein: CASSLYRDQPQHF
D gene: -
J gene: TRBJ1-5
V gene: TRBV11-2
clone size: once

CDR3 DNA: TGTGCCAGCACACCCGACAGGGCAGGGACCGGGGAGCTGTTTTTT
CDR3 protein: CASTPDRAGTGELFF
D gene: TRBD1
J gene: TRBJ2-2
V gene: TRBV6-1
clone size: once

CDR3 DNA: TGCAGTGCTAGAGGAGTGAGTTTTGGAGCCTGGGACAGGGCAGAGACCCAGTACTTC
CDR3 protein: CSARGVSFGAWDRAETQYF
D gene: TRBD1
J gene: TRBJ2-5
V gene: TRBV20-1
clone size: -

CDR3 DNA: TGTGCCAGCAGTTACGTGGCGAAGCGGCAGCCCCAGCATTTT
CDR3 protein: CASSYVAKRQPQHF
D gene: -
J gene: TRBJ1-5
V gene: TRBV6-5
clone size: -

CDR3 DNA: TGTGCCAGCAGCCCATCCCCCTGGGAGGGGATGCAGCCCCAGCATTTT
CDR3 protein: CASSPSPWEGMQPQHF
D gene: -
J gene: TRBJ1-5
V gene: TRBV28
clone size: -

CDR3 DNA: TGTGCCAGCAACGGCAAGCGGCGAGACTCCTACGAGCAGTACTTC
CDR3 protein: CASNGKRRDSYEQYF
D gene: -
J gene: TRBJ2-7
V gene: TRBV6-2/TRBV6-3
clone size: -

CDR3 DNA: TGTGCCAGCAGCTTAGGACTTAACACTGAAGCTTTCTTT
CDR3 protein: CASSLGLNTEAFF
D gene: -
J gene: TRBJ1-1
V gene: TRBV11-2
clone size: few

CDR3 DNA: TGTGCCAGCAGCTTAGATCCGACAGGGAAGGATGGCTACACCTTC
CDR3 protein: CASSLDPTGKDGYTF
D gene: TRBD1
J gene: TRBJ1-2
V gene: TRBV11-3
clone size: -

CDR3 DNA: TGTGCCAGCAGCCAGAGGGCTAGCGGTGGTAATGAGCAGTTCTTC
CDR3 protein: CASSQRASGGNEQFF
D gene: TRBD2
J gene: TRBJ2-1
V gene: TRBV14
clone size: -

CDR3 DNA: TGTGCCAGCAGGGTGGGCGGGAGCTACGAGCAGTACTTC
CDR3 protein: CASRVGGSYEQYF
D gene: TRBD2
J gene: TRBJ2-7
V gene: TRBV28
clone size: -

CDR3 DNA: TGTGCCAGCAGGCGGGACAGGGGAACATCACCCCTCCACTTT
CDR3 protein: CASRRDRGTSPLHF
D gene: TRBD1
J gene: TRBJ1-6
V gene: TRBV11-2
clone size: -

CDR3 DNA: TGTGCCAGCAGTTACTCGTTGGTTGTCGGGACCCAGTACTTC
CDR3 protein: CASSYSLVVGTQYF
D gene: -
J gene: TRBJ2-5
V gene: TRBV6-5
clone size: -

CDR3 DNA: TGTGCCAGTACCGAACGGGGGGACCACACAGATACGCAGTATTTT
CDR3 protein: CASTERGDHTDTQYF
D gene: TRBD2
J gene: TRBJ2-3
V gene: TRBV19
clone size: -

CDR3 DNA: TGTGCCAGTAGTTTGCCCGCCGGGACAGCTGGAAACACCATATATTTT
CDR3 protein: CASSLPAGTAGNTIYF
D gene: TRBD1
J gene: TRBJ1-3
V gene: TRBV19
clone size: -

CDR3 DNA: TGTGCCAGCAGCTCCATTCGTGGGACTAGCGACCGGTTGCGGGGCGAGCAGTACTTC
CDR3 protein: CASSSIRGTSDRLRGEQYF
D gene: TRBD2
J gene: TRBJ2-7
V gene: TRBV11-2
clone size: -

CDR3 DNA: TGTGCCAGCAGTTTTAACCGGGGGGCAGGCTACACCGGGGAGCTGTTTTTT
CDR3 protein: CASSFNRGAGYTGELFF
D gene: -
J gene: TRBJ2-2
V gene: TRBV6-4
clone size: once

CDR3 DNA: TGTGCCAGTAGTATAGTCCCAGATAGCAATCAGCCCCAGCATTTT
CDR3 protein: CASSIVPDSNQPQHF
D gene: -
J gene: TRBJ1-5
V gene: TRBV19
clone size: few

CDR3 DNA: TGTGCCAGCAGCGCACAGGGGGCTTCACATACGCAGTATTTT
CDR3 protein: CASSAQGASHTQYF
D gene: TRBD1
J gene: TRBJ2-3
V gene: TRBV5-4
clone size: -

CDR3 DNA: TGTGCCAGCAGTTTAATCCAGTGGGAGCCCCAGCATTTT
CDR3 protein: CASSLIQWEPQHF
D gene: -
J gene: TRBJ1-5
V gene: TRBV27
clone size: -

CDR3 DNA: TGCAGTGCGGCCGGGGTTCGCACTGAAGCTTTCTTT
CDR3 protein: CSAAGVRTEAFF
D gene: -
J gene: TRBJ1-1
V gene: TRBV20-1
clone size: -

CDR3 DNA: TGTGCCAGCAGTGGCCGTAGGAATAGGACCGTTAGGGACACAGATACGCAGTATTTT
CDR3 protein: CASSGRRNRTVRDTDTQYF
D gene: -
J gene: TRBJ2-3
V gene: TRBV6-4
clone size: large

CDR3 DNA: TGTGCCACCAGTGAGACTAGCGGGAGCTACGAGCAGTACTTC
CDR3 protein: CATSETSGSYEQYF
D gene: TRBD2
J gene: TRBJ2-7
V gene: TRBV24-1
clone size: -

CDR3 DNA: TGCAGTGCTAGATACGGGAACACTGAAGCTTTCTTT
CDR3 protein: CSARYGNTEAFF
D gene: -
J gene: TRBJ1-1
V gene: TRBV20-1
clone size: -

CDR3 DNA: TGTGCCAGCAACTTTGGGCAGGGGGATCAGCCCCAGCATTTT
CDR3 protein: CASNFGQGDQPQHF
D gene: TRBD1
J gene: TRBJ1-5
V gene: TRBV28
clone size: -

CDR3 DNA: TGTGCCATCAGTGAGTCGACGGGGGGCGATAATTCACCCCTCCACTTT
CDR3 protein: CAISESTGGDNSPLHF
D gene: -
J gene: TRBJ1-6
V gene: TRBV10-3
clone size: -

CDR3 DNA: TGCGCCAGCAGCAAGGGACTACAAGAGACCCAGTACTTC
CDR3 protein: CASSKGLQETQYF
D gene: TRBD2
J gene: TRBJ2-5
V gene: TRBV7-2
clone size: -

CDR3 DNA: TGCAGTGCTAGTGTGGGGGGGCGGACAGATACGCAGTATTTT
CDR3 protein: CSASVGGRTDTQYF
D gene: -
J gene: TRBJ2-3
V gene: TRBV20-1
clone size: -

CDR3 DNA: TGCAGTGCCCGGCCGCGGGGTACAGATACGCAGTATTTT
CDR3 protein: CSARPRGTDTQYF
D gene: -
J gene: TRBJ2-3
V gene: TRBV20-1
clone size: -

CDR3 DNA: TGTGCCAGCAGTGAAGCGGCGGGAAACACTGAAGCTTTCTTT
CDR3 protein: CASSEAAGNTEAFF
D gene: -
J gene: TRBJ1-1
V gene: TRBV6-1
clone size: -

CDR3 DNA: TGTGCCAGCAGTGAAAGCAGGGTAGCACTGCAGCCCCAGCATTTT
CDR3 protein: CASSESRVALQPQHF
D gene: -
J gene: TRBJ1-5
V gene: TRBV2
clone size: -

CDR3 DNA: TGTGCCAGCAGTTCATATGGCGGAGACGAGCAGTACTTC
CDR3 protein: CASSSYGGDEQYF
D gene: -
J gene: TRBJ2-7
V gene: TRBV28
clone size: -

CDR3 DNA: TGTGCCAGCAGTGAAAAGGGCAACACTGAAGCTTTCTTT
CDR3 protein: CASSEKGNTEAFF
D gene: -
J gene: TRBJ1-1
V gene: TRBV6-1
clone size: -

CDR3 DNA: TGTGCCACTTCAAGACAGGGGAGTACGAACACTGAAGCTTTCTTT
CDR3 protein: CATSRQGSTNTEAFF
D gene: TRBD1
J gene: TRBJ1-1
V gene: TRBV19
clone size: -

CDR3 DNA: TGTGCCAGCAGTCAGACAGGGGGCGGGGAGACCCAGTACTTC
CDR3 protein: CASSQTGGGETQYF
D gene: TRBD1
J gene: TRBJ2-5
V gene: TRBV6-1
clone size: -

CDR3 DNA: TGTGCCAGTAGTATCAGGTCGTCAGGGGGCGCGTCCGGCTACACCTTC
CDR3 protein: CASSIRSSGGASGYTF
D gene: TRBD1
J gene: TRBJ1-2
V gene: TRBV19
clone size: -

CDR3 DNA: TGTGCCAGCAAGACCGGGACAGGGAGCTCCTATAATTCACCCCTCCACTTT
CDR3 protein: CASKTGTGSSYNSPLHF
D gene: TRBD1
J gene: TRBJ1-6
V gene: TRBV6-1
clone size: once

CDR3 DNA: TGCAGTGCTAGAAAGAGAGCAGGGATGAACACTGAAGCTTTCTTT
CDR3 protein: CSARKRAGMNTEAFF
D gene: -
J gene: TRBJ1-1
V gene: TRBV20-1
clone size: -

CDR3 DNA: TGTGCCAGCAGCTTAGGTAGGGTCTCACCCCTCCACTTT
CDR3 protein: CASSLGRVSPLHF
D gene: -
J gene: TRBJ1-6
V gene: TRBV7-2
clone size: -

CDR3 DNA: TGTGCCAGCAGCTTAGATGAAAGTGCTAACTATGGCTACACCTTC
CDR3 protein: CASSLDESANYGYTF
D gene: -
J gene: TRBJ1-2
V gene: TRBV7-9
clone size: few

CDR3 DNA: TGCGCCAGCAGCCAAGATTGGGACAGGGGCCAAGAGACCCAGTACTTC
CDR3 protein: CASSQDWDRGQETQYF
D gene: TRBD1
J gene: TRBJ2-5
V gene: TRBV7-2
clone size: -

CDR3 DNA: TGCGCCAGCAGCCCCGTACCTAGCGGGGGAATGTACCAAGAGACCCAGTACTTC
CDR3 protein: CASSPVPSGGMYQETQYF
D gene: TRBD2
J gene: TRBJ2-5
V gene: TRBV5-1
clone size: -

CDR3 DNA: TGTGCCAGCAGCCCGACAGCGTCGCACTATGGCTACACCTTC
CDR3 protein: CASSPTASHYGYTF
D gene: -
J gene: TRBJ1-2
V gene: TRBV7-9
clone size: -

CDR3 DNA: TGCAGTGCTAGAGGAAACAGGGGGCAGGGGAACTATGGCTACACCTTC
CDR3 protein: CSARGNRGQGNYGYTF
D gene: TRBD1
J gene: TRBJ1-2
V gene: TRBV20-1
clone size: few

CDR3 DNA: TGTGCCAGCAGTCAGACTAGTTTCCATACGCAGTATTTT
CDR3 protein: CASSQTSFHTQYF
D gene: -
J gene: TRBJ2-3
V gene: TRBV6-1
clone size: -

CDR3 DNA: TGTGCCACCGGGGAGACCCAGTACTTC
CDR3 protein: CATGETQYF
D gene: -
J gene: TRBJ2-5
V gene: TRBV15
clone size: few

CDR3 DNA: TGTGCCAGCTGCCCCCGGGACCCAGCACGTTCACCCCTCCACTTT
CDR3 protein: CASCPRDPARSPLHF
D gene: -
J gene: TRBJ1-6
V gene: TRBV27
clone size: few